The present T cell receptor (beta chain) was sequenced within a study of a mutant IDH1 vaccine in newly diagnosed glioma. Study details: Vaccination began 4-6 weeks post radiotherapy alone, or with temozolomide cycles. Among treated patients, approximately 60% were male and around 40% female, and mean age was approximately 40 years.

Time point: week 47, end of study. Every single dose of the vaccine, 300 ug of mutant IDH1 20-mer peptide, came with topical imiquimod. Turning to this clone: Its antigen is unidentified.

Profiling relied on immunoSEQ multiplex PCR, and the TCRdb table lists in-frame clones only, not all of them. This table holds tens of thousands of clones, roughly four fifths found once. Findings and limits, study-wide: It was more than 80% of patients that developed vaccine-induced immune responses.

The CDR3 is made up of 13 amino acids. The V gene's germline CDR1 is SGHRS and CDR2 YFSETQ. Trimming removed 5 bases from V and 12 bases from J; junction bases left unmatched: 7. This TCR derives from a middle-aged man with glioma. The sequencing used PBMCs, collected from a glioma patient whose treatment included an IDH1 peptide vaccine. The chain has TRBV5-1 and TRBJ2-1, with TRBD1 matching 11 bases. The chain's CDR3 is CASSRGTGGAQFF. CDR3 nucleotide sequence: TGCGCCAGCAGTCGTGGGACAGGGGGTGCGCAGTTCTTC.